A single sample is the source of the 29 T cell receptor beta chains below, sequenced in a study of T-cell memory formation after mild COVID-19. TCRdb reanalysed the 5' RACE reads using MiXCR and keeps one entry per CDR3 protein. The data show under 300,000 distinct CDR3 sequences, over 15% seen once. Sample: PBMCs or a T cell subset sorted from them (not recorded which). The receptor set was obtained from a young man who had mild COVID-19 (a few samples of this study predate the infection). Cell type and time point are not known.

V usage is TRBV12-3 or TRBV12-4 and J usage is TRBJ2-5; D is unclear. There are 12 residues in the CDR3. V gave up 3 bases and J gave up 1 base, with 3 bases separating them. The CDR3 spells CASSFGQETQYF. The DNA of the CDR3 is TGTGCCAGCAGTTTTGGCCAAGAGACCCAGTACTTC.

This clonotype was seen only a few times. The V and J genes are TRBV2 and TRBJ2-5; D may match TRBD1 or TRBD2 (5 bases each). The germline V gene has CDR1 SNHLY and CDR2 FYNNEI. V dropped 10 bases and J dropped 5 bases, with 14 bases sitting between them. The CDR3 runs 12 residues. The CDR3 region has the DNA TGTGCCACCGGGGCAGTGACGGAGACCCAGTACTTC. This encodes CATGAVTETQYF. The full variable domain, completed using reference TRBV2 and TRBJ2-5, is EPEVTQTPSHQVTQMGQEVILRCVPISNHLYFYWYRQILGQKVEFLVSFYNNEISEKSEIFDDQFSVERPDGSNFTLKIRSTKLEDSAMYFCATGAVTETQYFGPGTRLLVL.

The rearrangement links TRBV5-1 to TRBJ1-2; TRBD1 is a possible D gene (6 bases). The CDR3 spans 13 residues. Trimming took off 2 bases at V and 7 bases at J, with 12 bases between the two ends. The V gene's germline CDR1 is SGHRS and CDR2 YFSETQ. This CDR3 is CASSFGRGGGYTF. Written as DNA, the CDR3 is TGCGCCAGCAGCTTCGGCAGGGGTGGTGGCTACACCTTC.

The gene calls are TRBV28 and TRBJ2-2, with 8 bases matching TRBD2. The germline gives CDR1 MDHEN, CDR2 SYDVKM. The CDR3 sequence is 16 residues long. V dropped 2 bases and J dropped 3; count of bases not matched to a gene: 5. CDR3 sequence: CASSLTGGPYTGELFF. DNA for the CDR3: TGTGCCAGCAGTTTAACGGGGGGGCCGTACACCGGGGAGCTGTTTTTT.

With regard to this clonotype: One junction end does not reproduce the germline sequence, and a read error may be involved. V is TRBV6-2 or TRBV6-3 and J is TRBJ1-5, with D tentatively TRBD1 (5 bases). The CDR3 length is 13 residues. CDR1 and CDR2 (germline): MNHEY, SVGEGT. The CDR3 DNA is TGTGCCAGCAGTTACGACAGACATCAGGCCCAGCATTTT. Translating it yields CASSYDRHQAQHF.

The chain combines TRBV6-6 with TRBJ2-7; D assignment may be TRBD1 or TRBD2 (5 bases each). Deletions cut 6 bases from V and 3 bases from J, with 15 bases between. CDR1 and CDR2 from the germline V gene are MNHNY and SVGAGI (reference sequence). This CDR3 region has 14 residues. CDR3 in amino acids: CASSPDGTSYEQYV. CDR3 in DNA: TGTGCCAGCAGCCCAGACGGGACCAGCTACGAGCAGTACGTC.

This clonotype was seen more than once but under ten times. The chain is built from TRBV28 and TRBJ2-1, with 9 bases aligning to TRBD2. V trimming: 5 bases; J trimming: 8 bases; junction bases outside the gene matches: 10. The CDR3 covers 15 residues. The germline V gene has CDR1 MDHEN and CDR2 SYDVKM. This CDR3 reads CASSNTGTSQDEQFF. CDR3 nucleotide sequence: TGTGCCAGCAGTAATACCGGGACTAGCCAAGATGAGCAGTTCTTC.

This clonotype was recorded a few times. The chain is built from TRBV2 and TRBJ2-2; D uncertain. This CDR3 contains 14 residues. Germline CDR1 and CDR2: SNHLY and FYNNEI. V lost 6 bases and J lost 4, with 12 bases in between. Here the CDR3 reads CASRPRGATGELFF. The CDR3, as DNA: TGTGCCAGCAGACCCAGAGGAGCCACCGGGGAGCTGTTTTTT.

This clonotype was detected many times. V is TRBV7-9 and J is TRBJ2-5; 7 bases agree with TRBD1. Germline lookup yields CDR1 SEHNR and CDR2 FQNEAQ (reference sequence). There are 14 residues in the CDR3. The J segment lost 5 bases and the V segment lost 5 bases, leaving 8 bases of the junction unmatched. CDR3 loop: CASSPRARGETQYF. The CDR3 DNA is TGTGCCAGCAGCCCCCGGGCCAGGGGGGAGACCCAGTACTTC.

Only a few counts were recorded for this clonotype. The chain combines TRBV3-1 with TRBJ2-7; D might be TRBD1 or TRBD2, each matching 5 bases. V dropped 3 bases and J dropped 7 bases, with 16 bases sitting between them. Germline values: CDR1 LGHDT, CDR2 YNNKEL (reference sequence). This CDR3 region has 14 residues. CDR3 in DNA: TGTGCCAGCAGCCAGAGAGGGCAGTCAGGGGAGCAGTACTTC. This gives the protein CASSQRGQSGEQYF.

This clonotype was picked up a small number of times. The CDR3 protein is CSARAKVDSGGWYNSPLHF. For the CDR3, the DNA is TGCAGTGCTAGAGCCAAAGTTGACTCAGGGGGCTGGTATAATTCACCCCTCCACTTT. The chain couples TRBV20-1 to TRBJ1-6; 8 nucleotides agree with TRBD1. The germline gives CDR1 DFQATT, CDR2 SNEGSKA (reference sequence). The CDR3 totals 19 residues. The V segment lost 1 base and the J segment 4 bases; nucleotides outside the gene matches: 15.

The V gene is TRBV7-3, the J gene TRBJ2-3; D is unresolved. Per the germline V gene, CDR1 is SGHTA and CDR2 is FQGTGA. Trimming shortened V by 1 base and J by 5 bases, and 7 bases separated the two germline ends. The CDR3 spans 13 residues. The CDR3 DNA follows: TGTGCCAGCAGCTTAAGCGTGAAAGATACGCAGTATTTT. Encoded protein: CASSLSVKDTQYF.

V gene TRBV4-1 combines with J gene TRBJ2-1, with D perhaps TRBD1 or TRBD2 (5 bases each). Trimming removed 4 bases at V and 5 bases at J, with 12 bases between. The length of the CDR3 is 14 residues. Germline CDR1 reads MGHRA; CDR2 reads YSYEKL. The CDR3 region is CASSRLGTDNEQFF. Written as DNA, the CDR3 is TGCGCCAGCAGCCGCCTTGGGACGGACAATGAGCAGTTCTTC.

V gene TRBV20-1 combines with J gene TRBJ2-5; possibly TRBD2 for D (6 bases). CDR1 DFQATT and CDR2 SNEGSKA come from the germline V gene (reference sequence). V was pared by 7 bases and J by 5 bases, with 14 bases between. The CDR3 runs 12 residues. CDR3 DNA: TGCAGTGGAAGTAGAGGGAGGGAGACCCAGTACTTC. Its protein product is CSGSRGRETQYF.

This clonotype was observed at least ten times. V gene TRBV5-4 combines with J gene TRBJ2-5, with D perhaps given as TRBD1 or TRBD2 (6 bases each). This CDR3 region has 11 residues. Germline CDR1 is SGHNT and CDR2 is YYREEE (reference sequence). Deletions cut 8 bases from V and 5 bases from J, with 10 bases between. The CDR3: CASKGGETQYF. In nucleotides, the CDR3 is TGTGCCAGTAAAGGGGGGGAGACCCAGTACTTC. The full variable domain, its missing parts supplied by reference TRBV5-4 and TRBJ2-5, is ETGVTQSPTHLIKTRGQQVTLRCSSQSGHNTVSWYQQALGQGPQFIFQYYREEENGRGNFPPRFSGLQFPNYSSELNVNALELDDSALYLCASKGGETQYFGPGTRLLVL.

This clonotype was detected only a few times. CDR3 bases: TGTGCCTGGAGTCCGCTTCGGTATGGCTACACCTTC. This gives the protein CAWSPLRYGYTF. This chain uses TRBV30 with TRBJ1-2; no definite D call. Germline V gene sequence: CDR1 GTSNPN, CDR2 SVGIG (reference sequence). Between the trimmed V and J ends, which lost 2 bases and 5 bases, there was a span of 9 bases. This CDR3 has 12 amino acids.

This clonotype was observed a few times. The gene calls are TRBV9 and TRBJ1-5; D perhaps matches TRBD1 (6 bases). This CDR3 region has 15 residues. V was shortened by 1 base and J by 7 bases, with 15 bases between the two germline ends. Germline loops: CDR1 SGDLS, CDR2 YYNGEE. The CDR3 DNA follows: TGTGCCAGCAGCGTACTTGGGGGGCTGGGGCAGCCCCAGCATTTT. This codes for CASSVLGGLGQPQHF.

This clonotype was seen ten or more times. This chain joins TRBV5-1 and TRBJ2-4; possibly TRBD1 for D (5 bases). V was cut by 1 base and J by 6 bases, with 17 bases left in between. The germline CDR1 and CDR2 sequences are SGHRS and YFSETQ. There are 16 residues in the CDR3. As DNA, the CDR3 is TGCGCCAGCAGCTTGTTCAGGGTTGGGCCCCTAAACATTCAGTACTTC. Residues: CASSLFRVGPLNIQYF.

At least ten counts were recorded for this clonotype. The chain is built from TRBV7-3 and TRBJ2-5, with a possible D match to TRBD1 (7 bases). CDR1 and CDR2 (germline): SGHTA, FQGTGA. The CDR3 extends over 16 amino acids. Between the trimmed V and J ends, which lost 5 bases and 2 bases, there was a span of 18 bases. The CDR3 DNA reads TGTGCCAGCAGCCAATCCGGACAGGCGGGACAAGAGACCCAGTACTTC. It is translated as CASSQSGQAGQETQYF.

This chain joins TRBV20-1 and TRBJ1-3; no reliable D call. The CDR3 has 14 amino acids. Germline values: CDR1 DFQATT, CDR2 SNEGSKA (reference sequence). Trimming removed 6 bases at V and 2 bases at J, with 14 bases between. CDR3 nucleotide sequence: TGCAGTGCAAGGGAGAGCTTGGCTGGAAACACCATATATTTT. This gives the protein CSARESLAGNTIYF.

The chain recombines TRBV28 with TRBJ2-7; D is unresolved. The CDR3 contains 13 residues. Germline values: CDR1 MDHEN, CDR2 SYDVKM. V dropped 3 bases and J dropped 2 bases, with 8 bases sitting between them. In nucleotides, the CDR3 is TGTGCCAGCAGTTTTGGGTTAACCTACGAGCAGTACGTC. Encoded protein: CASSFGLTYEQYV.

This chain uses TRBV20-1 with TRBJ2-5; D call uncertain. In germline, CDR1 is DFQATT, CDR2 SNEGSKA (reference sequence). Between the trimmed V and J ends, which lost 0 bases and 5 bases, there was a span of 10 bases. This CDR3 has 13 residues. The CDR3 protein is CSARDTVPETQYF. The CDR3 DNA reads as TGCAGTGCTAGAGATACCGTACCGGAGACCCAGTACTTC.

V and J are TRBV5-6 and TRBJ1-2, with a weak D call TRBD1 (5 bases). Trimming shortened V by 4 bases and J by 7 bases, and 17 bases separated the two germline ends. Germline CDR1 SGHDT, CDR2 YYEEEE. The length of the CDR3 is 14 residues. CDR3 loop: CASSRNWAGFGYTF. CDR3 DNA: TGTGCCAGCAGCCGAAACTGGGCAGGGTTTGGCTACACCTTC.

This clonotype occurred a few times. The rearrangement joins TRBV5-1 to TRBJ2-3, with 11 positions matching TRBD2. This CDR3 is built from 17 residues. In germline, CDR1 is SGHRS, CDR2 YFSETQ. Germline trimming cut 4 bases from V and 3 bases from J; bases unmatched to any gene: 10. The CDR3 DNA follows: TGCGCCAGCAGCACCCTGCCTAGCGGGGGGAGGACAGATACGCAGTATTTT. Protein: CASSTLPSGGRTDTQYF.

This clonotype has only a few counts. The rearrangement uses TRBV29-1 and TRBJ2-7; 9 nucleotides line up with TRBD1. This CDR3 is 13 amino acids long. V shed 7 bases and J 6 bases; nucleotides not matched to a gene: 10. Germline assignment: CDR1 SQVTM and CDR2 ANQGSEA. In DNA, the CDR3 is TGCAGCGCCTCTCTCGGGACAGGGTTCGAGCAGTACGTC. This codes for CSASLGTGFEQYV.

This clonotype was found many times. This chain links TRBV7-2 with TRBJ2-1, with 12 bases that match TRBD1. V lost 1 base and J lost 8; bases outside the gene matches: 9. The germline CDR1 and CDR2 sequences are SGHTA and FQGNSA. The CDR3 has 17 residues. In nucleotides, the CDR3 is TGTGCCAGCAGCTTAGGGTCGCGGGACAGGGGGCTGGATGAGCAGTTCTTC. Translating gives CASSLGSRDRGLDEQFF.

This chain's CDR3 is CASSSVKGGTGMYTEAFF. CDR3 DNA: TGTGCCAGCAGTTCAGTTAAGGGAGGGACAGGGATGTACACTGAAGCTTTCTTT. J is TRBJ1-1 and V is TRBV6-5; 9 nucleotides agree with TRBD1. The CDR3 has 18 amino acids. Germline CDR1 and CDR2: MNHEY and SVGAGI. With V trimmed by 4 bases and J by 3 bases, 15 bases remained unmatched.

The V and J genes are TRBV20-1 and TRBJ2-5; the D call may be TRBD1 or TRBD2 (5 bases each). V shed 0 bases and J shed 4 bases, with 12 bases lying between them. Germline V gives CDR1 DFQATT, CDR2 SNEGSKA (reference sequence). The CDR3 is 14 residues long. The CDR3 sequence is CSARDRRGRETQYF. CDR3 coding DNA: TGCAGTGCTAGAGATAGACGGGGCAGAGAGACCCAGTACTTC.

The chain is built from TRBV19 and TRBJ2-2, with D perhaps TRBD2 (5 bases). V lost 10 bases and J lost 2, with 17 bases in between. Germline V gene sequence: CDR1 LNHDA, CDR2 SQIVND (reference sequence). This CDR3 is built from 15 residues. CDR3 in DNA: TGTGCCACACGAGGGTTCGGTTCTAACACCGGGGAGCTGTTTTTT. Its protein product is CATRGFGSNTGELFF.